This T cell receptor (beta chain) was captured in a study of metastatic and nonmetastatic thyroid tumors. Background on the study: For malignant and benign thyroid patients, tumor or nodule tissue and blood were the sources whose repertoires were compared. Study conclusions and caveats: As reported, TCR beta diversity in blood and tumor was significantly higher in malignant thyroid tumors than in benign nodules.

All patients were untreated before thyroid surgery. In the study's own analysis: For papillary thyroid cancer, a distant-metastasis classifier was constructed from CDR3 differences observed across clinicopathological groups. TCRdb reassembled clones from the PCR reads with MiXCR. The authors' filters were not applied to this entry. The table has approximately 37,000 clones, about a sixth seen once. This clone appeared many times. What it recognizes is unknown. Looked up from germline, CDR1 is MDHEN and CDR2 is SYDVKM. V gave up 5 bases and J gave up 6 bases; unmatched junction bases: 9. This CDR3 is built from 16 residues.

The receptor was isolated from a female donor with papillary thyroid cancer or a benign thyroid nodule (not recorded which). Some clones in this sample may be carry-over from other donors' samples. The sample consisted of blood. The V call is TRBV28, the J call TRBJ2-1; the match to TRBD2 covers 11 bases. The CDR3 here is CASSPLAGGVFNEQFF. As DNA, the CDR3 is TGTGCCAGCAGTCCCTTAGCGGGAGGGGTTTTCAATGAGCAGTTCTTC.